This T cell receptor beta chain was identified during a study of cytomegalovirus exposure and HLA in healthy donors. Overall study results and limits: A later analysis reportedly found that, within productive TCRs, an Asian-associated ancestry cluster had fewer N-insertions than the mean observed across the approximately 660 donors. Some segments of the V type, notably TRBV6-2 and TRBV6-3, were excluded as indistinguishable.

Primers for the PCR totalled 60 Vbeta and 13 Jbeta. Profiling relied on immunoSEQ multiplex PCR, and the TCRdb table lists in-frame clones only, not all of them. The sample shows roughly 120,000 clones, about 8.5% of them seen only once. This clone has only a few counts. The target antigen is unknown. The CDR3 runs 15 residues. The germline CDR1 and CDR2 sequences are SGHTA and FQGTGA. V shed 5 bases and J 9 bases; nucleotides not matched to a gene: 6. The genes are TRBV7-3 and TRBJ2-1; 14 bases map to TRBD2. This receptor was obtained from a man aged 40-49 years in good health and CMV-seronegative. Sequencing was carried out using PBMCs. In DNA form, the CDR3 reads TGTGCCAGCAGCCCCCCGGGACTAGCGGGGGTTGAGCAGTTCTTC. Amino acids: CASSPPGLAGVEQFF.